This is a list of T cell receptor beta chains from one sample in a study of T cells in localized non-small cell lung cancer. Only in-frame clones appear in the TCRdb table, and some are missing; sequencing was by immunoSEQ multiplex PCR. This table has fewer than 50,000 clones, roughly four fifths appearing once. The specimen comprised PBMCs, sampled before any cancer treatment. These receptors all stem from a man aged 40 to 70 with stage II lung adenocarcinoma. The CDR3 runs from the conserved cysteine through the conserved F or W. Size values are once, few and many counts, or a class for expanded clones, and some rows have none.

v_call: TRBV5-8
clone_size: few
j_call: TRBJ1-5
cdr3_length: 16
cdr3_aa: CASSKFQGAGNQPQHF

v_call: TRBV11-2
clone_size: -
j_call: TRBJ2-7
cdr3_length: 14
cdr3_aa: CASSQGLAAYEQYF

v_call: TRBV2
clone_size: -
j_call: TRBJ1-5
cdr3_length: 15
cdr3_aa: CASTRDSPRVQPQHF

v_call: TRBV7-9
clone_size: few
j_call: TRBJ2-1
cdr3_length: 11
cdr3_aa: CASSQDDEQFF

v_call: TRBV4-3
clone_size: -
j_call: TRBJ2-7
cdr3_length: 14
cdr3_aa: CASTPFRDSYEQYF

v_call: TRBV2
clone_size: -
j_call: TRBJ2-3
cdr3_length: 15
cdr3_aa: CASREGPPHTDTQYF

v_call: TRBV4-2
clone_size: -
j_call: TRBJ1-5
cdr3_length: 17
cdr3_aa: CASSQVVGRGLGQPQHF

v_call: TRBV12-5
clone_size: -
j_call: TRBJ2-3
cdr3_length: 16
cdr3_aa: CASGPIARPSTDTQYF

v_call: TRBV6-6
clone_size: -
j_call: TRBJ2-7
cdr3_length: 13
cdr3_aa: CASSYSGLYEQYF

v_call: TRBV7-8
clone_size: -
j_call: TRBJ2-3
cdr3_length: 12
cdr3_aa: CASTSSTDTQYF

v_call: TRBV2
clone_size: -
j_call: TRBJ1-1
cdr3_length: 14
cdr3_aa: CASSQTGMNTEAFF

v_call: TRBV4-2
clone_size: -
j_call: TRBJ1-2
cdr3_length: 15
cdr3_aa: CASSQDRGRVYGYTF

v_call: TRBV7-2
clone_size: -
j_call: TRBJ2-7
cdr3_length: 14
cdr3_aa: CASSLEDLRYEQYF

v_call: TRBV5-1
clone_size: -
j_call: TRBJ2-2
cdr3_length: 14
cdr3_aa: CASSPLTLTGELFF

v_call: TRBV6-5
clone_size: -
j_call: TRBJ1-5
cdr3_length: 15
cdr3_aa: CASREQSTFNQPQHF

v_call: TRBV15
clone_size: -
j_call: TRBJ1-2
cdr3_length: 14
cdr3_aa: CATSRGSGTYGYTF

v_call: TRBV7-3
clone_size: -
j_call: TRBJ2-7
cdr3_length: 14
cdr3_aa: CASSSGLLSYEQYF

v_call: TRBV7-2
clone_size: once
j_call: TRBJ2-1
cdr3_length: 12
cdr3_aa: CASSYYNNEQFF

v_call: TRBV5-6
clone_size: -
j_call: TRBJ2-7
cdr3_length: 15
cdr3_aa: CASSGPLVGSYEQYF

v_call: TRBV7-2
clone_size: -
j_call: TRBJ1-5
cdr3_length: 15
cdr3_aa: CASGEAANSNQPQHF

v_call: TRBV18
clone_size: -
j_call: TRBJ2-5
cdr3_length: 15
cdr3_aa: CASSPKRTNQETQYF

v_call: TRBV28
clone_size: -
j_call: TRBJ1-6
cdr3_length: 15
cdr3_aa: CASSLESSYNSPLHF

v_call: TRBV5-4
clone_size: -
j_call: TRBJ1-1
cdr3_length: 14
cdr3_aa: CASSITAENTEAFF

v_call: TRBV11-3
clone_size: -
j_call: TRBJ2-1
cdr3_length: 16
cdr3_aa: CASSPDAAGRYNEQFF

v_call: TRBV27
clone_size: -
j_call: TRBJ2-7
cdr3_length: 14
cdr3_aa: CASSLYGSGNEQYF

v_call: TRBV5-4
clone_size: few
j_call: TRBJ2-5
cdr3_length: 15
cdr3_aa: CASSLKRGAQETQYF

v_call: TRBV4-2
clone_size: few
j_call: TRBJ2-3
cdr3_length: 18
cdr3_aa: CASSLLGTSGDPTDTQYF

v_call: TRBV19
clone_size: -
j_call: TRBJ1-1
cdr3_length: 14
cdr3_aa: CASSIVWVNTEAFF

v_call: TRBV7-9
clone_size: -
j_call: TRBJ2-1
cdr3_length: 15
cdr3_aa: CASSLRGGEEGEQFF

v_call: TRBV29-1
clone_size: -
j_call: TRBJ2-5
cdr3_length: 15
cdr3_aa: CSAVGGRRSLETQYF

v_call: TRBV7-4
clone_size: -
j_call: TRBJ2-7
cdr3_length: 15
cdr3_aa: CASSTLSRGGYEQYF